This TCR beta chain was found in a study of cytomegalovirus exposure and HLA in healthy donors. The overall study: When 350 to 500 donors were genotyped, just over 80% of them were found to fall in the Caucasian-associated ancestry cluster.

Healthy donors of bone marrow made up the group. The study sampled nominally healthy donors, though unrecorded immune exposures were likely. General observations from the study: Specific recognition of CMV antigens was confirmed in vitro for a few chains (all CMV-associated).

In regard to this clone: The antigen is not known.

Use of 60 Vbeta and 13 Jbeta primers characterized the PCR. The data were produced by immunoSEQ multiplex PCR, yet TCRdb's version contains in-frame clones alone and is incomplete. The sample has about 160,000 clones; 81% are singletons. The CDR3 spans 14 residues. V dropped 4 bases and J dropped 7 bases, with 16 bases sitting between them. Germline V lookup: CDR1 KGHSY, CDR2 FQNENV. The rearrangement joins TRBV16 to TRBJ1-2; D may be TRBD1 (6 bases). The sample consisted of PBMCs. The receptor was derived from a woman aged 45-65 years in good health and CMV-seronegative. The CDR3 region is CASSLDRIRGGYTF. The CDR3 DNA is TGTGCCAGCAGCCTAGACAGGATACGAGGTGGCTACACCTTC.